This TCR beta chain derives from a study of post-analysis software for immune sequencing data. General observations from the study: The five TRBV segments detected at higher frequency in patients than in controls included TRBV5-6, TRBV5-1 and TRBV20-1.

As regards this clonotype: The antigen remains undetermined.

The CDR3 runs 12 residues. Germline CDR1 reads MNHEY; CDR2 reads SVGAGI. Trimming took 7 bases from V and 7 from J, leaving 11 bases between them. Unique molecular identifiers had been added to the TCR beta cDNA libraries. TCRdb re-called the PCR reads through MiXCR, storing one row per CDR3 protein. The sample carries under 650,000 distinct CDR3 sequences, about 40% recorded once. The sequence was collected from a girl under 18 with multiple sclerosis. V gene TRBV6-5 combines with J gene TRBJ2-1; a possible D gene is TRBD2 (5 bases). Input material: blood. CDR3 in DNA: TGTGCCAGCATAACTCCGGGGAATGAGCAGTTCTTC. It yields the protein CASITPGNEQFF.